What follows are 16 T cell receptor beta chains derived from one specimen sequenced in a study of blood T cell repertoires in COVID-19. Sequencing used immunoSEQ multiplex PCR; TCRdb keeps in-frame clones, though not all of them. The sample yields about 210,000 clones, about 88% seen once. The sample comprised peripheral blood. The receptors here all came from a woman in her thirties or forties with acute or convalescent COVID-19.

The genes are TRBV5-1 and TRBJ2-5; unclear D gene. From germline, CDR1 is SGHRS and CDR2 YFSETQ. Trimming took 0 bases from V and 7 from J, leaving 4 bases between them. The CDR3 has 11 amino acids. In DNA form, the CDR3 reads TGCGCCAGCAGCTTGGAAGCGACCCAGTACTTC. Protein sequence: CASSLEATQYF.

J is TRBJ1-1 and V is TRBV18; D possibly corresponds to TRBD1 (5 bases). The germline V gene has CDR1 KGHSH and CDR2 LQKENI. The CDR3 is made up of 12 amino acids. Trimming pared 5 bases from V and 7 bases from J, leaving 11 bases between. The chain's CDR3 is CASSTDSGEAFF. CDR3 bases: TGTGCCAGCTCAACCGACAGTGGTGAAGCTTTCTTT.

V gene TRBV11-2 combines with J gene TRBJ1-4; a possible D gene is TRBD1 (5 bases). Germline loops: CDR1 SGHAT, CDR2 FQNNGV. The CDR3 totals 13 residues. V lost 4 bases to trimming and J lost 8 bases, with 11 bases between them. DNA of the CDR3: TGTGCCAGCAGCTCCTATCGGGGGGAAAAACTGTTTTTT. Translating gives CASSSYRGEKLFF.

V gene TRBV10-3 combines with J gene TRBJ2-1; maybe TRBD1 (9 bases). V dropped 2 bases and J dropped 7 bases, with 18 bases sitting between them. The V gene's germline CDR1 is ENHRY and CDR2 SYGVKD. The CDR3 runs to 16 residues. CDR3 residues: CAISEGSGTGRNEQFF. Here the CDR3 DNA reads TGTGCCATCAGTGAGGGTAGCGGGACAGGGAGAAATGAGCAGTTCTTC.

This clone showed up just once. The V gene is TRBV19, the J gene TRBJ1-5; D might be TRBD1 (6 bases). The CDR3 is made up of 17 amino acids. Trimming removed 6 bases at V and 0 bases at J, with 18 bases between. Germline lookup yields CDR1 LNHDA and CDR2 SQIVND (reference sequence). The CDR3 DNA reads TGTGCCAGTAGCTCATCCGGGGGGGGCTATAGCAATCAGCCCCAGCATTTT. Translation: CASSSSGGGYSNQPQHF.

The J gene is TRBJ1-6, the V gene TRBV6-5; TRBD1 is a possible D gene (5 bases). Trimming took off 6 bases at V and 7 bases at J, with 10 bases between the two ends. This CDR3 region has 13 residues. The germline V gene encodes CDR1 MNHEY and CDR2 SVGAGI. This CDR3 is CASRGGENSPLHF. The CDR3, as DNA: TGTGCCAGCAGGGGGGGGGAAAATTCACCCCTCCACTTT.

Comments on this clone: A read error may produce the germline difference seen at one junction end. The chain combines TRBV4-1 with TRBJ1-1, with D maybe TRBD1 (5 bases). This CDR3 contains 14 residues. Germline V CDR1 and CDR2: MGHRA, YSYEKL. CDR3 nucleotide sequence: TGCGCCAGCAGCCCCAGGGTTGTGAAAACTGAAGCTTTCTTT. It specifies CASSPRVVKTEAFF.

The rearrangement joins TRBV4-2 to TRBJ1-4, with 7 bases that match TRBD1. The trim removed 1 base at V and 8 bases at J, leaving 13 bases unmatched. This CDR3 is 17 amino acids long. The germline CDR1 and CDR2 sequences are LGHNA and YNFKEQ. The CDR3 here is CASSQGQGNRAMEKLFF. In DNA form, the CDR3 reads TGTGCCAGCAGCCAAGGACAGGGCAACCGGGCGATGGAAAAACTGTTTTTT.

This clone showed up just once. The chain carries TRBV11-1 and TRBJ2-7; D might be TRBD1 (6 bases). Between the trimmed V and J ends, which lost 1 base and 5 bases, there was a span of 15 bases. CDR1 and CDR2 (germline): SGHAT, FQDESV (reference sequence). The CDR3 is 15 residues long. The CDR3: CASSLGTALGNEQYV. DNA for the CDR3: TGTGCCAGCAGCTTAGGGACAGCCCTGGGAAACGAGCAGTACGTC.

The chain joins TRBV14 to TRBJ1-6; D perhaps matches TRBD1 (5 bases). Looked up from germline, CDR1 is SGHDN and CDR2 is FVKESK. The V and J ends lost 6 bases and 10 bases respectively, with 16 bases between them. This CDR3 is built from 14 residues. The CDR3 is CASRSAGEGSPLHF. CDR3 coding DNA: TGTGCCAGCAGAAGTGCTGGGGAGGGGTCACCCCTCCACTTT. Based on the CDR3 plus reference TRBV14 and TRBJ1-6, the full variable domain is EAGVTQFPSHSVIEKGQTVTLRCDPISGHDNLYWYRRVMGKEIKFLLHFVKESKQDESGMPNNRFLAERTGGTYSTLKVQPAELEDSGVYFCASRSAGEGSPLHFGNGTRLTVT.

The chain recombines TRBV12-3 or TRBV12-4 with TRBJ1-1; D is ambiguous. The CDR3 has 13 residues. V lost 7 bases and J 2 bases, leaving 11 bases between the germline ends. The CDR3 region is CASISGRNTEAFF. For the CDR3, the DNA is TGTGCCAGCATCTCCGGGAGAAACACTGAAGCTTTCTTT.

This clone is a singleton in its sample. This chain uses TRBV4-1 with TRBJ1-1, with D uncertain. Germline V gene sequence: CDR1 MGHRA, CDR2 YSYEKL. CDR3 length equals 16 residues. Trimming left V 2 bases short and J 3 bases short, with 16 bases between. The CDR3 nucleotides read TGCGCCAGCAGCCAAATTTTGCGGATCCGGGACACTGAAGCTTTCTTT. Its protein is CASSQILRIRDTEAFF.

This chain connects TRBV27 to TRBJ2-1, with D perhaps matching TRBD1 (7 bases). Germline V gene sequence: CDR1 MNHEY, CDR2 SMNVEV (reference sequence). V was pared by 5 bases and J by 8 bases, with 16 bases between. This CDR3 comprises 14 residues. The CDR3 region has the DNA TGTGCCAGCAGTCGGACAGGAGGGGTATATGAGCAGTTCTTC. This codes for CASSRTGGVYEQFF.

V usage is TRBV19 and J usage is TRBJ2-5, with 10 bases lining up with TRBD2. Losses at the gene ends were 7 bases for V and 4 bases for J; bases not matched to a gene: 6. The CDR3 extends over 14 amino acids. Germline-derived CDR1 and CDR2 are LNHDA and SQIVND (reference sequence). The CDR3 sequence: CASTPSGGRETQYF. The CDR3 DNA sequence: TGTGCCAGTACGCCTAGCGGGGGTCGAGAGACCCAGTACTTC.

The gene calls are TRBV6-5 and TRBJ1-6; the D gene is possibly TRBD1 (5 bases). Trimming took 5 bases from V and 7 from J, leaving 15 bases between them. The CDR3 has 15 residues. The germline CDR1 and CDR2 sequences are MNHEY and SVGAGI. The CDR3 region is CASSRGTELNSPLHF. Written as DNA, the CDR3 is TGTGCCAGCAGTCGCGGGACCGAGTTAAATTCACCCCTCCACTTT.

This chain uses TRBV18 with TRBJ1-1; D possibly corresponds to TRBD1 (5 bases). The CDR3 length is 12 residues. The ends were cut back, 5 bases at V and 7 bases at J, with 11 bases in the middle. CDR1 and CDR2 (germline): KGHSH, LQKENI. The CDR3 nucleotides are TGTGCCAGCTCATCGTCCAGGGATGAAGCTTTCTTT. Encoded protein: CASSSSRDEAFF.